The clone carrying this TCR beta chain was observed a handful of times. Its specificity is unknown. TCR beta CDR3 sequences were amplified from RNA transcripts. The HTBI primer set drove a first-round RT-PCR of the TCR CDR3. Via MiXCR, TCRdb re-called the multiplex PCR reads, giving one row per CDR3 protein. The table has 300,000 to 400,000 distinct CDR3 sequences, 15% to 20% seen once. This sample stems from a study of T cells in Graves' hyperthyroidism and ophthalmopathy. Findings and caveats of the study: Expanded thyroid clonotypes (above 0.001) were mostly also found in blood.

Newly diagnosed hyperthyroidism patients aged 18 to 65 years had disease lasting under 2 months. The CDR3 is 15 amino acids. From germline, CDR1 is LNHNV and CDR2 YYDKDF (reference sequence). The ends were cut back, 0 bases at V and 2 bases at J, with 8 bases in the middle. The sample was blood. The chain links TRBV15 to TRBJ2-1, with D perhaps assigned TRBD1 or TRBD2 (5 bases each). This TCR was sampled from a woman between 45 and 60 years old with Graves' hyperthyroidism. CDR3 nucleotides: TGTGCCACCAGCAGAGACACGGGACCCTACAATGAGCAGTTCTTC. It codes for CATSRDTGPYNEQFF.